Given below is one TCR beta chain in context. This sample was included in a study of cytomegalovirus exposure and HLA in healthy donors. In the PCR, 60 Vbeta and 13 Jbeta primers were used. Here immunoSEQ multiplex PCR was the method, and the copy in TCRdb shows in-frame clones only, minus some. The table includes 190,000 or so clones, 79% detected once. CDR3 length: 14 amino acids. V was pared by 2 bases and J by 1 base, with 2 bases of the junction left unmatched. Germline V lookup: CDR1 MNHNS, CDR2 SASEGT. The clonotype was recovered from a girl aged 10 to 17 in good health and CMV-seropositive. This chain joins TRBV6-1 and TRBJ2-7; 7 bases fit TRBD2. Sequencing was done on a sample of PBMCs. The DNA of the CDR3 is TGTGCCAGCAGTGAATGGGGGGGGTCCTACGAGCAGTACTTC. Protein sequence: CASSEWGGSYEQYF.